Listed below are T cell receptor beta chains from one sample, sequenced in a study of prognosis after radiotherapy for stage I lung cancer. One entry per CDR3 protein, called by TCRdb with MiXCR from the multiplex PCR reads. The sample lists around 19,000 distinct CDR3 sequences, approximately 50% occurring once. The sequencing here drew on PBMCs, taken before or after stereotactic body radiation therapy (not recorded which). The receptors were gathered from a donor over 45 with non-small cell lung cancer. Each CDR3 is given with its conserved first and last residue. Each record gives: CDR3 DNA, CDR3 protein, D gene, J gene, CDR3 length, clone size, V gene. A D gene is named only where the DNA matches it firmly. Some rows mark clone size as missing; the rest say once, few, many or name a class of expanded clone.

cdr3_nt: TGTGCCACCAGCAGAGATCGGTCTAACCCGGGACAGGGACTAAATCAGCCCCAGCATTTT
cdr3_aa: CATSRDRSNPGQGLNQPQHF
d_call: TRBD1
j_call: TRBJ1-5
cdr3_length: 20
clone_size: many
v_call: TRBV15

cdr3_nt: TGTGCCAGCAGCTCCCGTGACAATGAGCAGTTCTTC
cdr3_aa: CASSSRDNEQFF
d_call: .
j_call: TRBJ2-1
cdr3_length: 12
clone_size: .
v_call: TRBV7-9

cdr3_nt: TGCGCCAGCAGCAAAGGTGGCTGGAGGCAGAACGAGCAGTACTTC
cdr3_aa: CASSKGGWRQNEQYF
d_call: .
j_call: TRBJ2-7
cdr3_length: 15
clone_size: .
v_call: TRBV5-1

cdr3_nt: TGTGCCAGCAGTTTTAGGTCTAACACTGAAGCTTTCTTT
cdr3_aa: CASSFRSNTEAFF
d_call: .
j_call: TRBJ1-1
cdr3_length: 13
clone_size: many
v_call: TRBV28

cdr3_nt: TGTGCCGGCGACCCAGCCGGGGTTTACGAGCAGTACTTC
cdr3_aa: CAGDPAGVYEQYF
d_call: .
j_call: TRBJ2-7
cdr3_length: 13
clone_size: .
v_call: TRBV2

cdr3_nt: TGTGCCAGCAGTGAAGGCAGGGATAGATCCTACGAGCAGTACTTC
cdr3_aa: CASSEGRDRSYEQYF
d_call: .
j_call: TRBJ2-7
cdr3_length: 15
clone_size: .
v_call: TRBV2

cdr3_nt: TGTGCCAGCGTGGAGGCCCACAATCAGCCCCAGCATTTT
cdr3_aa: CASVEAHNQPQHF
d_call: .
j_call: TRBJ1-5
cdr3_length: 13
clone_size: many
v_call: TRBV28

cdr3_nt: TGTGCCAGCAGCCAGGGGACAGACTCTAACTATGGCTACACCTTC
cdr3_aa: CASSQGTDSNYGYTF
d_call: TRBD1
j_call: TRBJ1-2
cdr3_length: 15
clone_size: .
v_call: TRBV4-2

cdr3_nt: TGCAGTGCTAGTATATGGACAGGGTTCAACGAGCAGTACTTC
cdr3_aa: CSASIWTGFNEQYF
d_call: TRBD1
j_call: TRBJ2-7
cdr3_length: 14
clone_size: .
v_call: TRBV20-1

cdr3_nt: TGTGCCAACAGCTTAGATTCCCCGACAGGGGCGGGAAACACCATATATTTT
cdr3_aa: CANSLDSPTGAGNTIYF
d_call: TRBD1
j_call: TRBJ1-3
cdr3_length: 17
clone_size: .
v_call: TRBV11-2

cdr3_nt: TGTGCCAGCAGTTCGGGCGTCCTGACTTTC
cdr3_aa: CASSSGVLTF
d_call: .
j_call: TRBJ2-6
cdr3_length: 10
clone_size: many
v_call: TRBV2

cdr3_nt: TGTGCCAGCAGCTTAGCTCAGAACGAGCAGTACTTC
cdr3_aa: CASSLAQNEQYF
d_call: .
j_call: TRBJ2-7
cdr3_length: 12
clone_size: .
v_call: TRBV7-2

cdr3_nt: TGTGCCAGCAGTTACTCGAGTCGGGGCAGGGGGGATGCTGGCTACACCTTC
cdr3_aa: CASSYSSRGRGDAGYTF
d_call: TRBD1
j_call: TRBJ1-2
cdr3_length: 17
clone_size: medium-sized
v_call: TRBV6-5

cdr3_nt: TGTGCCAGCACTTACCAGGTAGCGGGAGGCTACGAGCAGTACTTC
cdr3_aa: CASTYQVAGGYEQYF
d_call: TRBD2
j_call: TRBJ2-7
cdr3_length: 15
clone_size: .
v_call: TRBV12-3/TRBV12-4

cdr3_nt: TGTGCCAGCAGTTTAGCGGAGGAGGCCGATGAGCAGTTCTTC
cdr3_aa: CASSLAEEADEQFF
d_call: .
j_call: TRBJ2-1
cdr3_length: 14
clone_size: few
v_call: TRBV28

cdr3_nt: TGTGCCAGCAGCTTGTGGACTAGCGGGAGTTTGGGGTATACGCAGTATTTT
cdr3_aa: CASSLWTSGSLGYTQYF
d_call: TRBD2
j_call: TRBJ2-3
cdr3_length: 17
clone_size: once
v_call: TRBV7-9

cdr3_nt: TGTGCCAGCAGTGATGTTATGCTCTCTGGGGCCAACGTCCTGACCTTC
cdr3_aa: CASSDVMLSGANVLTF
d_call: .
j_call: TRBJ2-6
cdr3_length: 16
clone_size: .
v_call: TRBV2

cdr3_nt: TGCAGTGCTACAGGGGCCAGCGAGACCCAGTACTTC
cdr3_aa: CSATGASETQYF
d_call: .
j_call: TRBJ2-5
cdr3_length: 12
clone_size: many
v_call: TRBV20-1